This is a list of T cell receptor beta chains from one sample in a study of blood T cell repertoires in COVID-19. Clones were sequenced by immunoSEQ multiplex PCR, and TCRdb holds only the in-frame ones, with some missing. Of hundreds of thousands of clones listed, 89% were seen once; the top ten hold roughly 2.9%. Sequencing was performed on PBMCs or T cells enriched from blood (not recorded which). These receptors all come from a woman in her 50s who had been exposed to COVID-19. The conserved cysteine and the conserved F or W are not part of the CDR3 here.

cdr3_aa v_call
ASSDQGNGANVLT TRBV25-1
ASSPPPTGNYEQY TRBV5-4
ASSPRGLTDTQY TRBV7-2
ATSRDRRGGTDTQY TRBV15
ASSQDLMGAQH TRBV3-1/TRBV3-2
ASSPGHITDTQY TRBV5-1
ASSANLPGQGVNEQF TRBV5-1
ASSTGMNTEAF TRBV11-3
ASSERRLAGGRNEQF TRBV11-2
ASSLVRTADTGELF TRBV5-1
ASELGAAGTYEQY TRBV28